These 32 T cell receptor beta chains were sequenced from one sample in a study of blood T cell repertoires in COVID-19. Sequencing used immunoSEQ multiplex PCR; TCRdb keeps in-frame clones, though not all of them. The sample yields about 200,000 clones, 80% to 90% seen once. Specimen: peripheral blood. Source of these receptors: an elderly woman with acute or convalescent COVID-19.

The CDR3 region has the DNA TGTGCCATCAGGAGTGGGACAGGGAGCAACACTGAAGCTTTCTTT. The encoded protein is CAIRSGTGSNTEAFF. The J gene is TRBJ1-1, the V gene TRBV10-3; 9 bases match TRBD1. J was trimmed by 2 bases and V by 6 bases; bases with no gene match: 7. CDR1 is ENHRY, CDR2 SYGVKD, per germline. The CDR3 loop spans 15 amino acids.

The CDR3 DNA follows: TGCACCAGCGCCAGGGAGAACACCGGGGAGCTGTTTTTT. Translation: CTSARENTGELFF. The chain joins TRBV1 to TRBJ2-2; the tabulated D call, TRBD1, remains unverified against the DNA. TRBV1 is a pseudogene locus. CDR3 length: 13 residues.

The CDR3 DNA follows: TGTGCCAGCACCGAAGGACAGGGAGGGCCCTCCTATAATTCACCCCTCCACTTT. As protein: CASTEGQGGPSYNSPLHF. The chain joins TRBV5-4 to TRBJ1-6; 8 bases line up with TRBD1. Germline CDR1 is SGHNT and CDR2 is YYREEE (reference sequence). After removal of 6 bases from V and 0 bases from J, the junction contained 11 bases not matched to a gene. The CDR3 has 18 residues.

The chain is built from TRBV7-2 and TRBJ1-5, with 7 positions matching TRBD1. The V and J ends lost 1 base and 5 bases, in that order; junction bases with no gene match: 2. Germline lookup yields CDR1 SGHTA and CDR2 FQGNSA. There are 14 residues in the CDR3. The CDR3 DNA reads as TGTGCCAGCAGCTTAGGGACAGGATATCAGCCCCAGCATTTT. Its translation: CASSLGTGYQPQHF.

V gene TRBV27 combines with J gene TRBJ1-4; D gene ambiguous. Germline-derived CDR1 and CDR2 are MNHEY and SMNVEV (reference sequence). The CDR3 has 15 amino acids. The V gene lost 10 bases and the J gene lost 6 bases, with 21 bases spanning the gap. The CDR3 reads CATQRVRAAYEKLFF. In DNA, the CDR3 is TGTGCCACCCAGAGAGTGAGGGCGGCTTATGAAAAACTGTTTTTT. The full variable domain, in which reference TRBV27 and TRBJ1-4 provide the parts outside the CDR3, is EAQVTQNPRYLITVTGKKLTVTCSQNMNHEYMSWYRQDPGLGLRQIYYSMNVEVTDKGDVPEGYKVSRKEKRNFPLILESPSPNQTSLYFCATQRVRAAYEKLFFGSGTQLSVL.

This clone was detected only a few times. V is TRBV6-1 and J is TRBJ1-3, with D perhaps TRBD1 (5 bases). The CDR3 contains 16 residues. In germline, CDR1 is MNHNS, CDR2 SASEGT. The V end was cut by 2 bases, the J end by 0 bases, with 11 bases between. CDR3 coding DNA: TGTGCCAGCAGTGAACATCGGGGGACCTCTGGAAACACCATATATTTT. This encodes CASSEHRGTSGNTIYF.

V gene TRBV3-1 (or the pseudogene TRBV3-2) combines with J gene TRBJ2-5; TRBD1 aligns across 9 bases. This CDR3 contains 14 residues. V was clipped by 4 bases and J by 13 bases; unmatched bases: 13. Germline CDR1 and CDR2: LGHDT and YNNKEL (reference sequence). This CDR3 is CASSLLGQGGMGYF. CDR3 in DNA: TGTGCCAGCAGCCTACTGGGACAGGGTGGAATGGGGTACTTC.

V gene TRBV27 combines with J gene TRBJ1-4; D possibly corresponds to TRBD1 (5 bases). The CDR3 is 15 amino acids. Trimming took 2 bases from V and 5 from J, leaving 12 bases between them. Germline CDR1 is MNHEY and CDR2 is SMNVEV (reference sequence). The CDR3 DNA reads TGTGCCAGCAGTTTAAGGGGAAGGGGCAATGAAAAACTGTTTTTT. It is translated as CASSLRGRGNEKLFF.

V is TRBV30 and J is TRBJ1-3; 8 bases map to TRBD1. V dropped 0 bases and J dropped 3; count of bases not matched to a gene: 7. In germline, CDR1 is GTSNPN, CDR2 SVGIG (reference sequence). This CDR3 has 16 residues. The CDR3 region is CAWSVAGGNGGNTIYF. The CDR3 DNA reads as TGTGCCTGGAGTGTAGCAGGGGGCAACGGTGGAAACACCATATATTTT.

This chain connects TRBV11-3 to TRBJ2-1, with D possibly matching TRBD1 (5 bases). The germline CDR1 and CDR2 sequences are SGHNT and YENEEA. V was cut by 1 base and J by 7 bases, with 17 bases left in between. The CDR3 is 16 amino acids. The DNA for the CDR3 is TGTGCCAGCAGCTTAGGGGGCGCCGACAGTGGAAATGAGCAGTTCTTC. Translated: CASSLGGADSGNEQFF.

This chain connects TRBV11-2 to TRBJ2-7, with a weak D call TRBD1 (5 bases). The V end was cut by 0 bases, the J end by 3 bases, with 12 bases between. The CDR3 is 15 residues long. Germline V gene lookup returns CDR1 SGHAT and CDR2 FQNNGV. The CDR3 sequence is CASSLDPQGIYEQYF. The CDR3, as DNA: TGTGCCAGCAGCTTAGATCCTCAGGGAATCTACGAGCAGTACTTC.

This chain links TRBV5-4 with TRBJ2-1; D remains ambiguous. V lost 2 bases, J lost 0 bases, and 9 bases lay in between. The CDR3 has 15 amino acids. Germline CDR1 and CDR2: SGHNT and YYREEE (reference sequence). The CDR3, as DNA: TGTGCCAGCAGCTTAGGTGGAGTCTCCTACAATGAGCAGTTCTTC. Encoded protein: CASSLGGVSYNEQFF.

V usage is TRBV5-5 and J usage is TRBJ1-2, with 9 nucleotides matching TRBD1. V gave up 4 bases and J gave up 8 bases; unmatched junction bases: 12. The CDR3 consists of 15 residues. Germline values: CDR1 SGHKS, CDR2 YYEKEE (reference sequence). In DNA, the CDR3 is TGTGCCAGCAGCCGGGTGTGGGGACAGGGAGACGGCTACACCTTC. As protein: CASSRVWGQGDGYTF.

The V gene is TRBV27, the J gene TRBJ1-2; a weak D match, TRBD1 (6 bases). The CDR3 totals 13 residues. V lost 5 bases to trimming and J lost 8 bases, with 15 bases between them. Germline values: CDR1 MNHEY, CDR2 SMNVEV (reference sequence). The CDR3 bases are TGTGCCAGCAGTCTCACTCGACAGGCCGGCTACACCTTC. Translation: CASSLTRQAGYTF.

This clone has only a few counts. CDR3 sequence: CASKQGTYFMNTEAFF. CDR3 nucleotide sequence: TGTGCCAGTAAACAGGGAACGTATTTCATGAACACTGAAGCTTTCTTT. The chain recombines TRBV19 with TRBJ1-1; possible D gene TRBD1, 6 bases. Germline CDR1 reads LNHDA; CDR2 reads SQIVND (reference sequence). This CDR3 is built from 16 residues. The V gene lost 7 bases and the J gene lost 0 bases, with 18 bases spanning the gap.

This clone was seen only a few times. The chain recombines TRBV4-1 with TRBJ2-1; TRBD2 agrees at 8 bases. The V gene's germline CDR1 is MGHRA and CDR2 YSYEKL. The CDR3 contains 18 residues. The ends lost 4 bases at V and 8 bases at J; junction bases unmatched: 19. Written as DNA, the CDR3 is TGCGCCAGCAGCCGCCTCCCGAGCGTCGGTAGCGGGATCTATGAGCAGTTCTTC. This translates into CASSRLPSVGSGIYEQFF.

The chain has TRBV5-1 and TRBJ2-3, with TRBD2 matching over 12 bases. The CDR3 totals 17 residues. CDR1 and CDR2 (germline): SGHRS, YFSETQ. V was pared by 0 bases and J by 0 bases, with 2 bases of the junction left unmatched. This CDR3 is CASSLAGTSGSTDTQYF. Written as DNA, the CDR3 is TGCGCCAGCAGCTTGGCCGGGACTAGCGGGAGCACAGATACGCAGTATTTT.

The V and J genes are TRBV7-3 and TRBJ2-3, with 8 bases matching TRBD2. This CDR3 is built from 15 residues. V trimming: 5 bases; J trimming: 1 base; junction bases outside the gene matches: 5. Germline assignment: CDR1 SGHTA and CDR2 FQGTGA. The CDR3 DNA reads TGTGCCAGCAGCCGGGAGGGTGGAGGCACAGATACGCAGTATTTT. The encoded protein is CASSREGGGTDTQYF. The full variable domain, with the rest looked up from reference TRBV7-3 and TRBJ2-3, is GAGVSQTPSNKVTEKGKYVELRCDPISGHTALYWYRQSLGQGPEFLIYFQGTGAADDSGLPNDRFFAVRPEGSVSTLKIQRTERGDSAVYLCASSREGGGTDTQYFGPGTRLTVL.

The table lists this clone with a few counts. CDR3: CATSRDRTGGNGYTF. The CDR3 nucleotides are TGTGCCACCAGCAGAGATCGGACAGGGGGAAATGGCTACACCTTC. V gene TRBV15 combines with J gene TRBJ1-2; 10 bases map to TRBD1. J lost 6 bases, V lost 0 bases, and 4 bases had no gene match. The germline CDR1 and CDR2 sequences are LNHNV and YYDKDF (reference sequence). The CDR3 extends over 15 amino acids.

This rearrangement joins TRBV7-9 to TRBJ2-1, with TRBD2 identical over 11 bases. Germline loops: CDR1 SEHNR, CDR2 FQNEAQ (reference sequence). With 3 bases clipped from V and 9 bases from J, the junction kept 4 bases outside the gene matches. The CDR3 sequence is 14 residues long. CDR3 DNA: TGTGCCAGCAGCTTTTTAGCGGGAGGGGGTGAGCAGTTCTTC. Translated, it gives CASSFLAGGGEQFF.

The gene calls are TRBV18 and TRBJ1-3; tentatively, D is TRBD1 (6 bases). V was trimmed by 2 bases and J by 0 bases, leaving 11 bases between them. Germline assignment: CDR1 KGHSH and CDR2 LQKENI. This CDR3 spans 16 amino acids. The CDR3 DNA sequence: TGTGCCAGCTCACCAACAGGACAGAGCTCTGGAAACACCATATATTTT. Its translation: CASSPTGQSSGNTIYF.

V gene TRBV29-1 combines with J gene TRBJ1-2; D possibly corresponds to TRBD1 (5 bases). The length of the CDR3 is 13 residues. Trimming cost V 0 bases and J 5 bases, with 10 bases left between them. Germline V gives CDR1 SQVTM, CDR2 ANQGSEA. CDR3 sequence reads: CSVEDRGYYGYTF. The CDR3 DNA is TGCAGCGTTGAAGACCGGGGGTATTATGGCTACACCTTC.

This clone occurred once. This rearrangement joins TRBV7-9 to TRBJ1-1, with D hard to call. Trimming stripped 3 bases from V and 0 bases from J, with 5 bases between. In germline, CDR1 is SEHNR, CDR2 FQNEAQ (reference sequence). The CDR3 sequence is 13 residues long. The DNA of the CDR3 is TGTGCCAGCAGCTTTTTCATGAACACTGAAGCTTTCTTT. It is translated as CASSFFMNTEAFF.

The chain joins TRBV18 to TRBJ2-3, with D uncertain. V shed 1 base and J shed 3 bases, with 5 bases lying between them. This CDR3 region has 13 residues. Germline lookup yields CDR1 KGHSH and CDR2 LQKENI. CDR3 bases: TGTGCCAGCTCACCACATCAGACAGATACGCAGTATTTT. As protein: CASSPHQTDTQYF.

In the case of this clone: One junction end does not reproduce the germline sequence, and a read error may be involved. This rearrangement joins TRBV27 to TRBJ2-7; D gene unclear. CDR3 length equals 13 residues. The germline gives CDR1 MNHEY, CDR2 SMNVEV (reference sequence). The DNA of the CDR3 is TGTGCCAGCAGTTTTGGCGGCACGGGTATATTGGTCTTC. Amino acid sequence: CASSFGGTGILVF.

This chain connects TRBV7-8 to TRBJ1-2; D may be TRBD1 (6 bases). The CDR3 extends over 13 amino acids. Germline-derived CDR1 and CDR2 are SGHVS and FQNEAQ. V was pared by 5 bases and J by 8 bases, with 15 bases between. The CDR3 bases are TGTGCCAGCAGCGAACAGGGATGGAGAGGCTACACCTTC. Translating it yields CASSEQGWRGYTF.

The rearrangement joins TRBV5-1 to TRBJ1-4; 8 bases match TRBD1. This CDR3 is 16 amino acids long. V was clipped by 4 bases and J by 0 bases; unmatched bases: 5. Germline V lookup: CDR1 SGHRS, CDR2 YFSETQ. CDR3 sequence reads: CASSPQGVATNEKLFF. In nucleotides, the CDR3 is TGCGCCAGCAGCCCACAGGGGGTAGCAACTAATGAAAAACTGTTTTTT.

This clone was seen only once. As DNA, the CDR3 is TGTGCCAGCAGCGTAGGGAGCGGTGAAAAACTGTTTTTT. It is translated as CASSVGSGEKLFF. The genes are TRBV9 and TRBJ1-4; no clear D. CDR3 length equals 13 residues. V lost 0 bases and J lost 7, with 7 bases in between. Per germline, CDR1 SGDLS and CDR2 YYNGEE.

CDR3 amino acids: CASSLIQGAGSTEAFF. CDR3 coding DNA: TGCGCCAGCAGCTTAATACAGGGGGCAGGGAGCACTGAAGCTTTCTTT. The chain links TRBV5-1 to TRBJ1-1; TRBD1 agrees at 9 bases. CDR1 SGHRS and CDR2 YFSETQ come from the germline V gene. Trimming took 2 bases from V and 4 from J; bases not matched to a gene: 9. The CDR3 contains 16 residues.

The chain combines TRBV7-2 with TRBJ1-6; TRBD1 agrees at 9 bases. The CDR3 has 15 amino acids. Germline-derived CDR1 and CDR2 are SGHTA and FQGNSA. The V segment lost 1 base and the J segment 8 bases; nucleotides outside the gene matches: 3. This CDR3 is CASSLVGQGYSPLHF. CDR3 nucleotides: TGTGCCAGCAGCTTAGTCGGACAGGGGTATTCACCCCTCCACTTT.

The chain has TRBV7-2 and TRBJ2-2; 12 bases fit TRBD2. The ends lost 4 bases at V and 4 bases at J; junction bases unmatched: 7. The germline V gene encodes CDR1 SGHTA and CDR2 FQGNSA. The CDR3 is 17 amino acids. The CDR3 nucleotides read TGTGCCAGCAGCTCCCTAACTAGCGGGGGGCTCACCGGGGAGCTGTTTTTT. Its translation: CASSSLTSGGLTGELFF.

This chain links TRBV3-1 (or the pseudogene TRBV3-2) with TRBJ1-4; the match to TRBD1 covers 9 bases. The CDR3 sequence is 14 residues long. V shed 4 bases, J shed 5 bases, and the junction held 2 bases outside the gene matches. Germline V gene lookup returns CDR1 LGHDT and CDR2 YNNKEL (reference sequence). In DNA, the CDR3 is TGTGCCAGCAGCCCGGGGACAGGGAATGAAAAACTGTTTTTT. Protein: CASSPGTGNEKLFF.